This T cell receptor (beta chain) comes out of a study of shared clonotypes between healthy human individuals. It was about 84 million PBMCs that unsorted samples used for genomic DNA. CDR1 is SGHAT and CDR2 is FQNNGV in the germline V gene. With 2 bases removed from V and 3 bases from J, the gap between germline ends came to 8 bases. The CDR3 extends over 13 amino acids. Original data processing: Junction-only immunoSEQ data arrived without quality scores, meaning filtering differed. The data were produced by immunoSEQ multiplex PCR, yet TCRdb's version contains in-frame clones alone and is incomplete. V and J calls and clone size follow that table, whereas D and trimming were derived from the DNA. The sample shows about half a million clones, less than 80% of them seen only once.

The chain recombines TRBV11-2 with TRBJ2-7, with a possible D match to TRBD1 (5 bases). The sample taken for sequencing was PBMCs. This sequence was found in a woman in her thirties or forties in good health. Some clones in this sample may be carry-over from other donors' samples. The CDR3 loop is CASSLQGRYEQYF. CDR3 nucleotide sequence: TGTGCCAGCAGCTTACAGGGTCGCTACGAGCAGTACTTC. Complete variable domain (other parts from reference TRBV11-2 and TRBJ2-7): EAGVAQSPRYKIIEKRQSVAFWCNPISGHATLYWYQQILGQGPKLLIQFQNNGVVDDSQLPKDRFSAERLKGVDSTLKIQPAKLEDSAVYLCASSLQGRYEQYFGPGTRLTVT.